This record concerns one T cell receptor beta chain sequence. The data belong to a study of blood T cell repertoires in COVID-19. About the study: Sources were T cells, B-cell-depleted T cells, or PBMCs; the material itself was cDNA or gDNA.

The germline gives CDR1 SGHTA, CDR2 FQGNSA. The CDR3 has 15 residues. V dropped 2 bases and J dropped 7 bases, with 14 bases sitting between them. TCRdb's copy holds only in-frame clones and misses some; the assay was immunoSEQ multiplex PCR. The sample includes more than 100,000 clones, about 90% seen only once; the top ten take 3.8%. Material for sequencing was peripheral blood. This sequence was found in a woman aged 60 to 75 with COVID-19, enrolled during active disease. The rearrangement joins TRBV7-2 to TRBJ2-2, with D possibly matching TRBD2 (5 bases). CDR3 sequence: CASSLSGYVGGELFF. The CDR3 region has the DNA TGTGCCAGCAGCTTAAGCGGTTATGTTGGCGGGGAGCTGTTTTTT. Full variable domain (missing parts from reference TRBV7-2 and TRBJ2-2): GAGVSQSPSNKVTEKGKDVELRCDPISGHTALYWYRQSLGQGLEFLIYFQGNSAPDKSGLPSDRFSAERTGGSVSTLTIQRTQQEDSAVYLCASSLSGYVGGELFFGEGSRLTVL.